Listed below are T cell receptor beta chains from one sample, sequenced in a study of T cells in Graves' hyperthyroidism and ophthalmopathy. MiXCR, applied by TCRdb to the multiplex PCR reads, yields one record per CDR3 protein. The profile shows fewer than 400,000 distinct CDR3 sequences, around a sixth of them singletons. Sequenced: blood. All receptors derive from a woman between 18 and 29 years old with Graves' hyperthyroidism that later progressed to Graves' ophthalmopathy. Each CDR3 is given with its conserved first and last residue. D genes are given only for firm matches. A clone size is listed for some rows: how often the clone was seen (once, few, many), or a class if it is expanded.

size | J | V | D | length | DNA | CDR3
many | TRBJ2-7 | TRBV6-1 | - | 13 | TGTGCCAGCAGTGCCGGGCCCTCCTACGAGCAGTACTTC | CASSAGPSYEQYF
few | TRBJ2-1 | TRBV6-1 | TRBD2 | 15 | TGTGCCAGCAGTGCTCGCGGGAGGGCTTACAATGAGCAGTTCTTC | CASSARGRAYNEQFF
many | TRBJ2-5 | TRBV12-3/TRBV12-4 | TRBD1 | 15 | TGTGCCAGCAGTTTTCTCGGGACAGGGGAAGAGACCCAGTACTTC | CASSFLGTGEETQYF
- | TRBJ2-7 | TRBV7-8 | TRBD1 | 16 | TGTGCCAGCAGCGCCAACCGGGACAGGGGATCGTACGAGCAGTACTTC | CASSANRDRGSYEQYF
- | TRBJ2-4 | TRBV29-1 | - | 19 | TGCAGCGTTGAAATGGTACATCCAACCCCTTTCTTAGCCAAAAACATTCAGTACTTC | CSVEMVHPTPFLAKNIQYF
- | TRBJ2-4 | TRBV20-1 | TRBD2 | 20 | TGCAGTGCTCCCCTCCGGGCAGGACTAGCGGGAGTGGCAGTCGAAAACATTCAGTACTTC | CSAPLRAGLAGVAVENIQYF
many | TRBJ2-5 | TRBV27 | TRBD2 | 16 | TGTGCCAGCAATCCCGAATCTAGCGGGAGGTGGGAGACCCAGTACTTC | CASNPESSGRWETQYF
- | TRBJ2-7 | TRBV20-1 | TRBD1 | 16 | TGCAGTGCTAGGCCCATCCTCCGGGACAGGCCCTACGAGCAGTACTTC | CSARPILRDRPYEQYF
- | TRBJ2-7 | TRBV28 | TRBD1 | 12 | TGTGCCAGCAGTCATGATGCCGGGACAGGGTACTTC | CASSHDAGTGYF
- | TRBJ1-3 | TRBV12-3/TRBV12-4 | TRBD1 | 14 | TGTGCCAGCAGTTGCCGGGGACAGGGAAACACCATATATTTT | CASSCRGQGNTIYF
many | TRBJ1-5 | TRBV12-3/TRBV12-4 | - | 15 | TGTGCCAGCAGTTTAGTCGACAGTAGCAATCAGCCCCAGCATTTT | CASSLVDSSNQPQHF
few | TRBJ2-1 | TRBV5-1 | - | 15 | TGCGCCAGCAGCTTGAACAGGGTCCTCTACAATGAGCAGTTCTTC | CASSLNRVLYNEQFF
many | TRBJ2-5 | TRBV18 | TRBD2 | 15 | TGTGCCAGCTCACCCACGCGGGGGTCCCAAGAGACCCAGTACTTC | CASSPTRGSQETQYF
- | TRBJ1-2 | TRBV4-2 | - | 15 | TGTGCCAGCAGCCAAGATGTCAGGAACTCGGACGGCTACACCTTC | CASSQDVRNSDGYTF
few | TRBJ1-1 | TRBV28 | - | 18 | TGTGCCAGCAGAGCAGCACAGGGCCCTGTTGGCATGAACACTGGAGCTTTCTTT | CASRAAQGPVGMNTGAFF
many | TRBJ1-5 | TRBV27 | - | 15 | TGTGCCAGCAGGGAGCAGCCCTATAGCAATCAGCCCCAGCATTTT | CASREQPYSNQPQHF
- | TRBJ2-3 | TRBV4-1 | TRBD2 | 17 | TGCGCCAGCAGCCAAGCGCCTAGCGGGAGAGGCACAGATACGCAGTATTTT | CASSQAPSGRGTDTQYF
few | TRBJ1-5 | TRBV6-1 | - | 14 | TGTGCCAGCAGCCGGACGGTGCTGGGGGAGCCCCAGCATTTT | CASSRTVLGEPQHF
many | TRBJ2-7 | TRBV28 | - | 16 | TGTGCCAGCAGTTACCCCGCCGGGTTTAGGGCCTACGAGCAGTACTTC | CASSYPAGFRAYEQYF
- | TRBJ2-2 | TRBV29-1 | TRBD2 | 17 | TGCAGCGTTGAAGAGCGAAAGGGACTAGCGAACACCGGGGAGCTGTTTTTT | CSVEERKGLANTGELFF
few | TRBJ2-2 | TRBV27 | - | 14 | TGTGCCAGCAGTCTCGGTTCTATACCCGGGGAGCTGTTTTTT | CASSLGSIPGELFF
many | TRBJ2-7 | TRBV27 | TRBD1 | 14 | TGTGCCAGCAGTTCCAGACAGGGGGCCTACGAGCAGTACTTC | CASSSRQGAYEQYF
- | TRBJ2-1 | TRBV27 | TRBD2 | 13 | TGTGCCAGCAGTCCGGCTAGCGGGAGTCGGGAGTTCTTC | CASSPASGSREFF
- | TRBJ1-2 | TRBV20-1 | - | 14 | TGCAGTGCTCGGGGAGACTGGCGAGCGGAGGGCTACACCTTC | CSARGDWRAEGYTF
many | TRBJ2-5 | TRBV19 | TRBD2 | 15 | TGTGCCAGTAGGCCTGGAGCGGGAGTTAGGGAGACCCAGTACTTC | CASRPGAGVRETQYF
- | TRBJ2-5 | TRBV4-1 | TRBD2 | 18 | TGCGCCAGCAGCCAAGGTGAGTCCAGCGGGAGGGGAGGGGAGACCCAGTACTTC | CASSQGESSGRGGETQYF
few | TRBJ2-6 | TRBV20-1 | TRBD2 | 17 | TGCAGTGCTAGAAGTGCGGGAGAAGGCACTGGGGCCAACGTCCTGACTTTC | CSARSAGEGTGANVLTF
many | TRBJ1-5 | TRBV28 | - | 17 | TGTGCCAGCAACCCACGTTTGGACAGCCATAGCAATCAGCCCCAGCATTTT | CASNPRLDSHSNQPQHF
few | TRBJ2-3 | TRBV19 | TRBD2 | 16 | TGTGCCAGTAGTCCCAGACTAGCGGGAAACACAGATACGCAGTATTTT | CASSPRLAGNTDTQYF
many | TRBJ2-1 | TRBV7-6 | - | 16 | TGTGCCAGCAGCTTAGTAGGCTACCTCTCCTACAATGAGCAGTTCTTC | CASSLVGYLSYNEQFF
many | TRBJ1-1 | TRBV10-3 | - | 9 | TGTGCCAAAAAAGGTGAAGCTTTCTTT | CAKKGEAFF
many | TRBJ1-1 | TRBV28 | - | 15 | TGTGCCAGCAGTTCCTTACCGGGACATAGAGCTGAAGCTTTCTTT | CASSSLPGHRAEAFF
once | TRBJ1-1 | TRBV20-1 | TRBD1 | 14 | TGCAGTGCTGCCACAGGGGGTCCGACCACTGAAGCTTTCTTT | CSAATGGPTTEAFF
few | TRBJ1-6 | TRBV20-1 | - | 17 | TGCAGTGCTTTAGACAGAAGCGGCGGCTCCTATAATTCACCCCTCCACTTT | CSALDRSGGSYNSPLHF
many | TRBJ1-1 | TRBV6-1 | - | 10 | TGTGCCAGCAGTGACACTGAAGCTTTCTTT | CASSDTEAFF
many | TRBJ2-1 | TRBV20-1 | TRBD2 | 15 | TGCAGTGCTAGTTCAAGCGGGAGGGCAGGGGGGGAGCAGTTCTTC | CSASSSGRAGGEQFF
- | TRBJ1-2 | TRBV7-9 | TRBD1 | 13 | TGTGCCAGCAGTCCCGGACAGGGAGGCGGCTACACCTTC | CASSPGQGGGYTF
many | TRBJ1-2 | TRBV27 | - | 16 | TGTGCCAGCAGTTTAACCGTGGGAGGGGGTAACTATGGCTACACCTTC | CASSLTVGGGNYGYTF
many | TRBJ2-7 | TRBV9 | TRBD1 | 15 | TGTGCCAGCAGCGCCGGGGACAGGGGGGTCTACGAGCAGTACTTC | CASSAGDRGVYEQYF
many | TRBJ1-3 | TRBV12-3/TRBV12-4 | TRBD1 | 14 | TGTGCCGGAGGGGACAGGAGCTCTGGAAACACCATATATTTT | CAGGDRSSGNTIYF
many | TRBJ2-1 | TRBV2 | - | 11 | TGTGCCAGCAGTTGGAACAATGAGCAGTTCTTC | CASSWNNEQFF
- | TRBJ2-1 | TRBV30 | - | 10 | TGTGCCTGCCGTAGTTGTGAGCAGTTCTTC | CACRSCEQFF
many | TRBJ2-5 | TRBV29-1 | TRBD2 | 14 | TGCAGCGTTGTCGGGCGGGAGGGCCGAAAGACCCAGTACTTC | CSVVGREGRKTQYF
- | TRBJ2-1 | TRBV20-1 | - | 15 | TGCAGTGCTAGATCAGACACCCGCTCCTACAATGAGCAGTTCTTC | CSARSDTRSYNEQFF
- | TRBJ2-2 | TRBV27 | - | 15 | TGTGCCAGCAGTTTAGGGGACACTGGCACCGGGGAGCTGTTTTTT | CASSLGDTGTGELFF
- | TRBJ2-7 | TRBV27 | - | 14 | TGTGCCAGCAGTATCCTACACAGGGTGGGCGAGCAGTACTTC | CASSILHRVGEQYF
many | TRBJ2-5 | TRBV3-1 | - | 15 | TGTGCCAGCAGACAGGGTCGCCGCGACCAAGAGACCCAGTACTTC | CASRQGRRDQETQYF
many | TRBJ2-7 | TRBV20-1 | - | 14 | TGCAGTGCTGGGGGAAGCGGGCTGGCCTACGAGCAGTACTTC | CSAGGSGLAYEQYF
many | TRBJ2-3 | TRBV20-1 | TRBD2 | 13 | TGCAGTGCTAGTAGCGGGTTCACAGATACGCAGTATTTT | CSASSGFTDTQYF
many | TRBJ2-1 | TRBV3-1 | TRBD2 | 16 | TGTGCCAGCAGCCGACAAACTAGCGGGAGATACAATGAGCAGTTCTTC | CASSRQTSGRYNEQFF
many | TRBJ2-3 | TRBV5-8 | TRBD2 | 16 | TGTGCCAGCAGCTCGCGAGCGGGAGAGGCCACAGATACGCAGTATTTT | CASSSRAGEATDTQYF
many | TRBJ1-2 | TRBV28 | TRBD1 | 14 | TGTGCCAGCAGCTCCGGGACAGCAGACTATGGCTACACCTTC | CASSSGTADYGYTF
- | TRBJ1-2 | TRBV4-2 | - | 13 | TGTGCCAGCAGCGGACCCCACGGCTATGGCTACACCTTC | CASSGPHGYGYTF
many | TRBJ2-1 | TRBV5-1 | TRBD1 | 15 | TGCGCCAGCAGCTTGGGGGGACAGATCTACAATGAGCAGTTCTTC | CASSLGGQIYNEQFF
many | TRBJ2-6 | TRBV28 | - | 15 | TGTGCCAGCAGTTTCACGGTCTCTGGGGCCAACGTCCTGACTTTC | CASSFTVSGANVLTF
few | TRBJ2-7 | TRBV19 | - | 13 | TGTGCCAGTAGTATAGATATGGACGACGAGCAGTACTTC | CASSIDMDDEQYF